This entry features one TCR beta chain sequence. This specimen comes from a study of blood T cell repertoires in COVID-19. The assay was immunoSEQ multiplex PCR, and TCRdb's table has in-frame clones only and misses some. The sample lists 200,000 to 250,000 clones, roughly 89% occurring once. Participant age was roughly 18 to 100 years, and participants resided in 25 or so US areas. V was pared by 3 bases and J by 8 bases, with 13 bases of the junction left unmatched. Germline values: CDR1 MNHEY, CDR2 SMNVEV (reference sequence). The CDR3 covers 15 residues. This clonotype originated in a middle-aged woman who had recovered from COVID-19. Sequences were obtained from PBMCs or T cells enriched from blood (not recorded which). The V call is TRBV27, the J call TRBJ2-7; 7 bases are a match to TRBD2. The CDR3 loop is CASSFGGVASVKQYF. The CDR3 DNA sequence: TGTGCCAGCAGTTTTGGGGGGGTAGCTAGCGTGAAGCAGTACTTC.